The rows below give T cell receptor beta chains drawn from one sample of a study of human T cells and chemical hapten exposure. TCRdb passed the RACE reads through MiXCR, listing each CDR3 protein once. The sample yields roughly 70,000 distinct CDR3 sequences, around 9.5% seen once. The specimen comprised whole blood, sampled in connection with sensitization to the hapten diphenylcyclopropenone (DPC). Receptors originate from a woman in her forties with alopecia areata. Some clones in this sample may be carry-over from other donors' samples. The CDR3 runs from the conserved cysteine through the conserved F or W. The D gene is left open where the match is weak. Some rows mark clone size as missing; the rest say once, few, many or name a class of expanded clone.

v_gene	abundance	d_gene	j_gene	CDR3nt	CDR3aa
TRBV5-5	few	NA	TRBJ1-1	TGTGCCAGCAGCTTTTTTGTAATCCCTGAAGCTTTCTTT	CASSFFVIPEAFF
TRBV3-1	few	NA	TRBJ1-3	TGTGCCAGCAGCCAAGTATATCTCAGCTCTGGAAACACCATATATTTT	CASSQVYLSSGNTIYF
TRBV11-2	few	NA	TRBJ1-1	TGTGCCAGCAGCCGACGCTCTGTCTTCTTT	CASSRRSVFF
TRBV11-2	many	TRBD2	TRBJ2-7	TGTGCCAGCAGCCCGACTAGCGGGGGGGCCTCAAGATCATACGAGCAGTACTTC	CASSPTSGGASRSYEQYF
TRBV28	many	NA	TRBJ1-2	TGTGCCAGCAGTTTACCCCAGAGTGTCTATGGCTACACCTTC	CASSLPQSVYGYTF
TRBV6-5	many	NA	TRBJ1-1	TGTGCCAGCAGTTACTCGGTAGGGGGTGGCACTGAAGCTTTCTTT	CASSYSVGGGTEAFF
TRBV7-2	many	NA	TRBJ1-5	TGTGCCAGCAGCCTAGTCCCGGGGTACAATCAGCCCCAGCATTTT	CASSLVPGYNQPQHF
TRBV5-1	NA	NA	TRBJ2-3	TGCGCCAGCAGCTTGGGACGGGCCCCGCGCACAGATACGCAGTATTTT	CASSLGRAPRTDTQYF
TRBV7-2	NA	NA	TRBJ1-2	TGTGCCAGCAGCGCGGGAGAGAACTATGGCTACACCTTC	CASSAGENYGYTF
TRBV29-1	many	NA	TRBJ2-7	TGCAGCGTCGCCGGGGATTTCTACGAGCAGTACTTC	CSVAGDFYEQYF
TRBV7-2	NA	NA	TRBJ2-3	TGTGCCAGCAGCTTTTATGGCGCCAGCACAGATACGCAGTATTTT	CASSFYGASTDTQYF
TRBV7-9	many	NA	TRBJ2-7	TGTGCCAGCAGCTTGTCCGGGACATTTTCCTACGAGCAGTACTTC	CASSLSGTFSYEQYF
TRBV20-1	many	TRBD1	TRBJ1-6	TGCAGTGCTTCCTATGGACAGGGAGTATATTCACCCCTCCACTTT	CSASYGQGVYSPLHF
TRBV6-2/TRBV6-3	many	NA	TRBJ1-1	TGTGCCAGCAGTTATAGACCGCGCACTGAAGCTTTCTTT	CASSYRPRTEAFF
TRBV29-1	NA	NA	TRBJ2-1	TGCAGCGTCGCGAGGGTAGCCGGGAGTCAACGTGAGCAGTTCTTC	CSVARVAGSQREQFF
TRBV28	few	TRBD1	TRBJ2-4	TGTGCCAGCAGTTTAAGTTTCATACAGGGGTCCTCCAAAAACATTCAGTACTTC	CASSLSFIQGSSKNIQYF
TRBV27	many	NA	TRBJ2-7	TGTGCCATTCCCCCCGGCACCAAAAAGTACGAGCAGTACTTC	CAIPPGTKKYEQYF
TRBV9	few	NA	TRBJ1-2	TGTGCCAGCAGCCTTGGGACATCAGGTTCCCATGGCTACACCTTC	CASSLGTSGSHGYTF
TRBV12-5	NA	NA	TRBJ1-2	TGTGCTAGTGGTTTCACCCTATGGGAGGGGAAAGAAGAGAGTGGCTACACCTTC	CASGFTLWEGKEESGYTF
TRBV20-1	many	TRBD1	TRBJ1-5	TGCAGTGCTAGAGCGGACAGGGCTCAGCCCCAGCATTTT	CSARADRAQPQHF
TRBV7-9	many	NA	TRBJ2-7	TGTGCCAGCAGCTTAGCGTTGGGGGGAGAGCAGTACTTC	CASSLALGGEQYF
TRBV5-1	few	TRBD1	TRBJ1-1	TGCGCCAGCGAGACCGGGACAGGGGGCGTCACTGAAGCTTTCTTT	CASETGTGGVTEAFF
TRBV7-2	many	TRBD2	TRBJ2-1	TGTGCCAGCAGAGGGGTCCAGGGTAGCGGGTACTCCTACAATGAGCAGTTCTTC	CASRGVQGSGYSYNEQFF
TRBV6-2/TRBV6-3	many	NA	TRBJ2-7	TGTGCCAGCACCCCCGACATCGGGCGACTGCAGTACTTC	CASTPDIGRLQYF
TRBV7-2	many	TRBD1	TRBJ2-7	TGTGCCAGCAGCTTTCCGGGACAGGGGGAATCCTACGAGCAGTACTTC	CASSFPGQGESYEQYF
TRBV29-1	many	NA	TRBJ1-2	TGCAGCGTTGTGGCAGGGGCCTATGGCTACACCTTC	CSVVAGAYGYTF
TRBV6-1	few	NA	TRBJ1-2	TGTGCCAGCAGACCCATCTGGGGGGATAACTATGGCTACACCTTC	CASRPIWGDNYGYTF
TRBV18	many	NA	TRBJ1-2	TGTGCCAGCTCACCACCGAGTTACAGGCCCTATGGCTACACCTTC	CASSPPSYRPYGYTF
TRBV7-2	NA	NA	TRBJ2-7	TGTGCCAGCAGCTTAGAGCAGGGGTACGAGCAGTACTTC	CASSLEQGYEQYF
TRBV6-5	NA	NA	TRBJ1-2	TGTGCCAGCAGTTATCGGGACCGTGCCTATGGCTACACCTTC	CASSYRDRAYGYTF
TRBV7-2	few	NA	TRBJ2-1	TGTGCCAGCAGCTTAGAAGGCGGGCTCTACAATGAGCAGTTCTTC	CASSLEGGLYNEQFF